This T cell receptor beta chain originates from a study of siplizumab effects on memory and regulatory T cells. This clone occurred once. TCRdb keeps only in-frame clones here, not all; method: immunoSEQ multiplex PCR. In the table there are over 85,000 clones, roughly 92% of which are singletons. The CDR3 spans 13 residues. With 3 bases removed from V and 6 bases from J, the gap between germline ends came to 11 bases. Germline V gene lookup returns CDR1 MDHEN and CDR2 SYDVKM. The V and J genes are TRBV28 and TRBJ1-1; the D is unclear. This sequence was found in a human donor in good health. The sequenced sample was CD4+ T cells sorted from blood. The CDR3 nucleotides are TGTGCCAGCAGTTTCCCGGGGTTAGCTGAAGCTTTCTTT. Encoded protein: CASSFPGLAEAFF.